Listed below are T cell receptor beta chains from one sample, sequenced in a study of blood T cells in healthy people across ages. In TCRdb, the 5' RACE reads were re-called with MiXCR into one record per CDR3 protein. This sample carries over 1,500,000 distinct CDR3 sequences, around half of them seen once, and the ten largest clones take 2% to 2.5%. Material: blood. These TCRs come from a woman aged 40 to 55 in good health. Each CDR3 is given with its conserved first and last residue. A D gene is named only where the DNA matches it firmly.

D: -; V: TRBV7-2; J: TRBJ2-7; CDR3: CASSPRGRPYEQYF
D: TRBD2; V: TRBV5-5; J: TRBJ2-7; CDR3: CASSFLEGRDYYEQYF
D: TRBD1; V: TRBV13; J: TRBJ2-1; CDR3: CASSLRPGGTNEQFF
D: -; V: TRBV29-1; J: TRBJ1-2; CDR3: CSVEASSDIYGYTF
D: TRBD2; V: TRBV9; J: -; CDR3: CASSAEPIRGGETQYF
D: TRBD1; V: TRBV5-1; J: TRBJ1-4; CDR3: CASSGTGSFEKLFF
D: -; V: TRBV29-1; J: TRBJ2-5; CDR3: CSVEFQVGPETQYF
D: -; V: TRBV9; J: TRBJ2-5; CDR3: CASSSPGVAVQETQYF
D: TRBD2; V: TRBV6-5; J: TRBJ2-1; CDR3: CASSSGTSDNEQFF
D: TRBD2; V: TRBV24-1; J: TRBJ2-1; CDR3: CATSTLGGTNYNEQFF
D: -; V: TRBV7-9; J: TRBJ2-1; CDR3: CASSPRPGTFPRDNEQFF
D: TRBD2; V: TRBV28; J: TRBJ2-7; CDR3: CASSSSSGGRYEQYF
D: TRBD2; V: TRBV6-6; J: TRBJ2-1; CDR3: CASSYTSGRPFYNEQFF
D: -; V: TRBV2; J: TRBJ2-5; CDR3: CASRAGSGETQYF
D: TRBD1; V: TRBV20-1; J: TRBJ1-5; CDR3: CSASRDRGAYSNQPQHF
D: TRBD1; V: TRBV29-1; J: TRBJ2-5; CDR3: CSVGDPTGVGTQYF
D: -; V: TRBV12-3/TRBV12-4; J: TRBJ2-7; CDR3: CASSSGTTYGQYF
D: -; V: TRBV28; J: TRBJ2-3; CDR3: CASSLVGGEGSDTQYF
D: TRBD1; V: TRBV7-2; J: TRBJ2-5; CDR3: CASSLDRGRGETQYF
D: -; V: TRBV7-2; J: TRBJ1-1; CDR3: CASSEEHWGGASEAFF
D: TRBD2; V: TRBV20-1; J: TRBJ2-5; CDR3: CSARIVGGGAEETQYF
D: -; V: TRBV24-1; J: TRBJ2-1; CDR3: CATSVGAVYNEQFF
D: -; V: TRBV20-1; J: TRBJ1-2; CDR3: CSARVTPRGSLDGYTF
D: -; V: TRBV28; J: TRBJ2-7; CDR3: CASSFSSRGEQYF
D: -; V: TRBV24-1; J: TRBJ2-1; CDR3: CATSDTYWGKQFF
D: TRBD2; V: TRBV2; J: TRBJ2-1; CDR3: CASSVAGGTYNEQFF
D: TRBD1; V: TRBV9; J: TRBJ1-1; CDR3: CASSARLGTGSTEAFF
D: TRBD1; V: TRBV7-2; J: TRBJ1-1; CDR3: CASRAGGMNTEAFF
D: TRBD1; V: TRBV27; J: -; CDR3: CASSLTRDRDEQYF
D: -; V: TRBV4-1; J: TRBJ2-3; CDR3: CASSQGHVSTDTQYF
D: TRBD1; V: TRBV20-1; J: TRBJ1-4; CDR3: CSAQPDRGNEKLFF
D: -; V: TRBV7-2; J: TRBJ2-1; CDR3: CASSLRATNEQFF
D: TRBD2; V: TRBV20-1; J: TRBJ2-3; CDR3: CSASPGGYTDTQYF
D: TRBD2; V: TRBV13; J: TRBJ2-3; CDR3: CASSSPGTSDTDTQYF
D: TRBD2; V: TRBV28; J: TRBJ2-1; CDR3: CASRAVAGGPVEQFF
D: TRBD2; V: TRBV9; J: TRBJ2-1; CDR3: CASSVDGGLAGLGVYNEQFF
D: -; V: TRBV28; J: TRBJ2-3; CDR3: CASSLSWDLNTDTQYF
D: TRBD1; V: TRBV20-1; J: TRBJ1-5; CDR3: CSAGGQRDQPQHF
D: TRBD1; V: TRBV7-2; J: TRBJ2-7; CDR3: CASSLGHRGPTLRSYEQYF
D: -; V: TRBV3-1; J: TRBJ1-1; CDR3: CASSPRGQRYTEAFF
D: -; V: TRBV29-1; J: TRBJ1-5; CDR3: CSVAQPNQPQHF